Following are 10 T cell receptor beta chains from one sample sequenced in a study of T-cell reconstitution after alpha-beta-depleted transplantation in children. Construction of the TCRbeta library involved unique molecular identifiers. From the PCR reads, TCRdb called clonotypes with MiXCR, one entry per CDR3 protein. The sample contains some 830,000 distinct CDR3 sequences, around 15% of which appear only once. The source was PBMCs, mostly from graft donor cells, collected 360 days after TCRalphabeta/CD19-depleted stem cell transplant. These receptors were collected from a male patient between 5 and 17 years old who had a stem cell transplant for acute lymphoblastic leukemia, so the T cells may come from the graft donor.

This clonotype occurred many times. The chain has TRBV29-1 and TRBJ1-1; D possibly corresponds to TRBD1 (5 bases). The germline V gene has CDR1 SQVTM and CDR2 ANQGSEA. This CDR3 is built from 12 residues. V was clipped by 0 bases and J by 4 bases, with 6 bases between them. CDR3 sequence: CSVEDQGTEAFF. The CDR3 DNA follows: TGCAGCGTTGAAGATCAGGGCACTGAAGCTTTCTTT.

This chain uses TRBV20-1 with TRBJ2-7, with D possibly called TRBD1 or TRBD2 (6 bases each). The CDR3 is made up of 14 amino acids. V was pared by 0 bases and J by 6 bases, with 15 bases between. Germline CDR1 reads DFQATT; CDR2 reads SNEGSKA (reference sequence). CDR3 DNA sequence: TGCAGTGCTAGAGAGACAGGAGGGGCGACCGAGCAGTACTTC. Its translation is CSARETGGATEQYF.

This clonotype was observed a few times. The gene calls are TRBV20-1 and TRBJ2-5; 11 positions match TRBD1. The V segment lost 1 base and the J segment 5 bases; nucleotides outside the gene matches: 3. The CDR3 is made up of 14 amino acids. CDR1 is DFQATT and CDR2 is SNEGSKA in the germline V gene (reference sequence). Here the CDR3 reads CSARVDRGLETQYF. In DNA form, the CDR3 reads TGCAGTGCTAGAGTGGACAGGGGGCTTGAGACCCAGTACTTC.

This clonotype was observed a few times. The V and J genes are TRBV27 and TRBJ2-1; no clear D gene. V lost 1 base, J lost 0 bases, and 13 bases lay in between. Germline-derived CDR1 and CDR2 are MNHEY and SMNVEV (reference sequence). The CDR3 loop spans 17 amino acids. The CDR3 bases are TGTGCCAGCAGTTTATACCCAGACCTGAGCTCCTACAATGAGCAGTTCTTC. This encodes CASSLYPDLSSYNEQFF.

The table lists this clonotype with a few counts. This chain connects TRBV19 to TRBJ2-1; 7 bases agree with TRBD2. This CDR3 comprises 15 residues. The V gene's germline CDR1 is LNHDA and CDR2 SQIVND (reference sequence). With 7 bases clipped from V and 0 bases from J, the junction kept 6 bases outside the gene matches. The CDR3 nucleotides are TGTGCCAGTACCAATCCTAGCGGCTCCTACAATGAGCAGTTCTTC. Translating it yields CASTNPSGSYNEQFF.

V gene TRBV27 combines with J gene TRBJ2-3; weak D call: TRBD2 (6 bases). The CDR3 is made up of 17 amino acids. The V end lost 7 bases, the J end lost 2 bases, and 22 bases lay between the germline ends. The germline CDR1 and CDR2 sequences are MNHEY and SMNVEV (reference sequence). The CDR3 protein is CASIRWATGGNTDTQYF. As DNA, the CDR3 is TGTGCCAGCATCCGTTGGGCAACCGGCGGGAACACAGATACGCAGTATTTT.

This chain connects TRBV7-6 to TRBJ2-5, with D tentatively TRBD2 (6 bases). CDR3 size: 15 residues. Trimming took off 6 bases at V and 7 bases at J, with 21 bases between the two ends. CDR1 and CDR2 from the germline V gene are SGHVS and FNYEAQ. The CDR3 loop reads CASSSPERGSGTQYF. The CDR3 coding sequence is TGTGCCAGCAGTTCTCCCGAACGGGGTAGCGGGACCCAGTACTTC.

This clonotype was seen more than once but under ten times. The chain combines TRBV7-9 with TRBJ1-2; possible D gene TRBD1, 6 bases. From germline, CDR1 is SEHNR and CDR2 FQNEAQ (reference sequence). This CDR3 comprises 17 residues. Between the trimmed V and J ends, which lost 0 bases and 8 bases, there was a span of 22 bases. The CDR3 region is CASSLAVRQLGARGYTF. The CDR3 DNA is TGTGCCAGCAGCTTAGCAGTTCGGCAGTTGGGGGCGAGGGGCTACACCTTC.

The rearrangement links TRBV4-2 to TRBJ2-2; tentative D call: TRBD2 (5 bases). CDR1 and CDR2 (germline): LGHNA, YNFKEQ. V was clipped by 5 bases and J by 5 bases, with 12 bases between them. CDR3 length: 14 residues. DNA of the CDR3: TGTGCCAGCAGCGACGAAGGACTTACCGGGGAGCTGTTTTTT. It specifies CASSDEGLTGELFF.

This clonotype was detected only once. The CDR3 DNA reads TGCGCCAGCAGGAGCGGGATGGAAGAGACCCAGTACTTC. Protein: CASRSGMEETQYF. The chain recombines TRBV5-1 with TRBJ2-5; 7 nucleotides line up with TRBD2. The V gene's germline CDR1 is SGHRS and CDR2 YFSETQ. This CDR3 spans 13 amino acids. V lost 5 bases to trimming and J lost 3 bases; unmatched junction nucleotides: 4.